A selection of T cell receptor beta chains follows, all from one sample in a study of cytomegalovirus exposure and HLA in healthy donors. Assay used: immunoSEQ multiplex PCR; TCRdb lists only in-frame clones, some missing. The repertoire consists of around 66,000 clones, with around 97% occurring once and the leading ten covering around 1.6%. Material: PBMCs. The receptors here all came from a young woman in good health and CMV-seropositive. Each CDR3 is given with its conserved first and last residue. The D gene is left open where the match is weak. A row's size may be missing; if present it is once, few, many or a size class.

TRBJ1-1,TRBD1,TRBV28,-,CASTLGGQGNTEAFF,TGTGCCAGCACCCTAGGGGGACAGGGGAACACTGAAGCTTTCTTT
TRBJ1-2,-,TRBV9,-,CASSVEAGVGYTF,TGTGCCAGCAGCGTAGAGGCGGGTGTAGGCTACACCTTC
TRBJ2-5,-,TRBV2,-,CASSEPQVGTQYF,TGTGCCAGCAGTGAGCCACAGGTCGGGACCCAGTACTTC
TRBJ2-5,TRBD2,TRBV7-6,-,CASSLETTSGFRETQYF,TGTGCCAGCAGCTTAGAAACGACTAGCGGGTTCCGGGAGACCCAGTACTTC
TRBJ2-7,TRBD1,TRBV5-8,-,CASSWGQGVYEQYF,TGTGCCAGCAGCTGGGGACAGGGCGTCTACGAGCAGTACTTC
TRBJ1-2,-,TRBV6-5,-,CASSYGAGYTF,TGTGCCAGCAGTTACGGGGCTGGCTACACCTTC
TRBJ2-3,TRBD2,TRBV19,-,CASSMASGRATDTQYF,TGTGCCAGTAGTATGGCTAGCGGGAGGGCTACAGATACGCAGTATTTT
TRBJ1-1,-,TRBV5-4,-,CASSLVGGAAFF,TGTGCCAGCAGCTTGGTGGGAGGTGCGGCTTTCTTT
TRBJ1-3,-,TRBV5-4,-,CASSAREAGNTIYF,TGTGCCAGCAGCGCCCGGGAGGCTGGAAACACCATATATTTT
TRBJ1-1,TRBD1,TRBV5-6,-,CASSLRGQLMNTEAFF,TGTGCCAGCAGCTTAAGGGGACAGCTCATGAACACTGAAGCTTTCTTT
TRBJ2-1,-,TRBV6-5,-,CASRQVNEQFF,TGTGCCAGCCGACAGGTCAATGAGCAGTTCTTC
TRBJ2-7,TRBD1,TRBV27,-,CASSLGQGFYEQYF,TGTGCCAGCAGTCTAGGACAGGGATTCTACGAGCAGTACTTC
TRBJ2-3,-,TRBV28,-,CASRTFSTDTQYF,TGTGCCAGCAGGACTTTCTCCACAGATACGCAGTATTTT
TRBJ2-2,TRBD2,TRBV6-1,-,CASSERGGGPIGELFF,TGTGCCAGCAGTGAACGGGGGGGAGGGCCAATCGGGGAGCTGTTTTTT
TRBJ1-1,-,TRBV30,once,CAWSQADTEAFF,TGTGCCTGGAGTCAAGCTGACACTGAAGCTTTCTTT
TRBJ1-5,TRBD1,TRBV27,-,CASSGDRGPRYSNQPQHF,TGTGCCAGCAGTGGGGACAGGGGTCCGAGATATAGCAATCAGCCCCAGCATTTT
TRBJ1-1,-,TRBV28,-,CASSRGPLNTEAFF,TGTGCCAGCAGCAGGGGTCCCTTGAACACTGAAGCTTTCTTT
TRBJ2-5,TRBD1,TRBV7-7,-,CASSVRGPEETQYF,TGTGCTAGCAGCGTCAGGGGGCCGGAGGAGACCCAGTACTTC
TRBJ2-7,TRBD2,TRBV2,-,CASSDYFGGSPHEQYF,TGTGCCAGCAGTGATTATTTCGGCGGGAGTCCCCACGAGCAGTACTTC
TRBJ2-3,-,TRBV19,-,CASSSYSGSVTTDTQYF,TGTGCCAGTAGCTCCTATAGCGGATCGGTAACCACAGATACGCAGTATTTT
TRBJ2-5,-,TRBV6-6,-,CASTKRLAVRETQYF,TGTGCCAGCACCAAGAGATTAGCGGTGCGAGAGACCCAGTACTTC
TRBJ1-1,TRBD1,TRBV12-5,-,CASGLVPSPWTGGFAEAFF,TGTGCTAGTGGTTTGGTACCCTCGCCATGGACAGGGGGGTTCGCTGAAGCTTTCTTT
TRBJ2-7,TRBD2,TRBV19,-,CASSIGLAYEQYF,TGTGCCAGTAGTATAGGACTAGCGTACGAGCAGTACTTC
TRBJ1-5,TRBD1,TRBV9,-,CASSVGDRDNQPQHF,TGTGCCAGCAGCGTAGGGGACAGGGACAATCAGCCCCAGCATTTT
TRBJ2-7,TRBD2,TRBV28,-,CASSSPSGAYEQYF,TGTGCCAGCAGTTCCCCTAGCGGCGCCTACGAGCAGTACTTC
TRBJ1-1,-,TRBV27,-,CASSPAVGGTEAFF,TGTGCCAGCAGTCCCGCCGTGGGGGGCACTGAAGCTTTCTTT
TRBJ2-3,-,TRBV27,-,CASSLSGGWGQSTDTQYF,TGTGCCAGCAGTTTATCAGGGGGGTGGGGACAGAGCACAGATACGCAGTATTTT